This paragraph covers one TCR beta chain sequence. This clonotype was seen just once. The clone's antigen remains unknown. It has no much larger one-base neighbor in the sample; base qualities were not kept. Library creation used 5' RACE. This sample was sequenced with an Illumina HiSeq 2500. The second PCR ran for roughly 6 to 11 cycles and used a J-beta primer mix along with a sample-barcoded 5' primer. A unique molecular identifier was introduced onto each TCR beta cDNA molecule by a template-switch 5' adaptor carrying 12 random nucleotides. Each sample yielded at least 2.5 million CDR3-containing paired-end reads. First-strand cDNA was synthesized from all RNA with the Mint cDNA synthesis kit, primed by a TRBC-specific oligonucleotide. After uracil-DNA glycosylase treatment, a first 18-cycle PCR used universal primers M1SS and BC2_uni_R on all cDNA. The authors' analysis ran thus. Normalization of each sample was performed by random selection of 1 million high-quality reads, each carrying a distinct molecular identifier. Instead of being binned into consensus sequences, reads that shared molecular identifiers were thrown out. MiTCR, with a Q25 quality threshold and the strictest error-elimination algorithm, was used for CDR3 identification, clonotype clustering and error correction. Lower-bound total TCR beta diversity was estimated with a nonparametric unseen species model using Euler transformation. TCRdb passed the public sequencing reads through fastp at Q25 and MiXCR, retaining productive beta sequences. Rows with a matching CDR3 protein are joined into one entry that keeps the most common DNA and genes. TCRdb assigned the V and J calls; the authors' analysis was not used. The sample includes 790,000 or so distinct CDR3 sequences, with more than 55% observed a single time. The ten largest clonotypes hold around 24% of the sample.

Systemically healthy Caucasian individuals from Russia, 35 to 40 in total and aged about 6 to 95 years, were included as donors. Each donor gave approximately 9.3 milliliters of peripheral blood, collected into EDTA-treated Vacutainer tubes. Ficoll-Paque density-gradient centrifugation was used to isolate PBMCs, with at least 6 million per sample. Total RNA was extracted from PBMCs with Trizol reagent, with at least 6 micrograms obtained per sample. The percentages of naive CD45RAhigh/CD27high T cells were determined by flow cytometry on a PBMC aliquot from every donor. The data stem from a study of blood T cells in healthy people across ages (dated by TCRdb to the mid-2010s). A note on the overall study: In model experiments, roughly one uniquely barcoded TCR beta cDNA molecule per two T cells was captured by template switching. Two additional independent replicas of 1 million unique cDNA reads from the same blood draw were analyzed for two donors (one aged 18 to 30 and one aged 80 or older). Donors were grouped into four age groups: young (average roughly 15 years), middle-aged (about 38), aged (about 59) and long-lived (less than 85). To avoid experimental bias, donors of different ages were spread randomly across the sequencing lanes. To track age-related changes in TCR beta repertoire diversity, the study relied on deep sequencing normalized with unique cDNA molecular identifiers.

Trimming removed 3 bases from V and 6 bases from J, leaving 21 bases between the germline ends. Reading the germline V gene gives CDR1 SGDLS and CDR2 YYNGEE. There are 16 amino acids in the CDR3, from cysteine to phenylalanine inclusive. The CDR3 DNA has 48 bases and is translated from base 1. Points the paper makes about the study in general: Because the CMV infection status of the donors was unknown, age-related changes in expanded clonotypes may potentially have been confounded. The long-lived group showed more naive CD4+ T cells, fewer expanded clones and increased TCR diversity than the aged group, suggesting age selection. A strong correlation was found between observed TCR beta diversity and the percentage of naive T cells measured by flow cytometry. As age increased, observed TCR beta diversity per million T cells dropped in a roughly linear way, and a significant reduction was already evident by age around 41. Because profiling used bulk unsorted PBMCs, naive and antigen-experienced compartments could not be compared conclusively. Estimates of total diversity based on one million sequenced T cells were considered lower bounds and underestimates.

The sample taken for sequencing was blood. This chain is built from TRBV9 and TRBJ1-2; the D gene lacks a confident call. This receptor was obtained from a man between 35 and 55 years old in good health. The nucleotide sequence is TGTGCCAGCAGCGCACGGTTGATTAAGCCCTTCCATGGCTACACCTTC. Its protein product is CASSARLIKPFHGYTF.